Following are 22 T cell receptor beta chains from one sample sequenced in a study of OX40 agonist ivuxolimab in advanced cancers. Library preparation was by the immunoSEQ multiplex PCR assay. TCRdb provides this immuneACCESS table in a form limited to in-frame rearrangements. Some clones are lacking; in checked studies, under half of them reflect an unresolved V gene, and why the rest are absent is not known. The sample records some 87,000 clones, around nine tenths of which are singletons. Around 0.7% of the sample belongs to the ten largest clones. This specimen consisted of CD4+ or CD8+ T cells sorted from blood, obtained in a trial of the OX40 agonist ivuxolimab. The receptors derive from an adult with an advanced solid tumor such as melanoma, head and neck, liver or kidney cancer.

This clone was recorded only once. The chain joins TRBV25-1 to TRBJ2-5, with 8 bases identical to TRBD1. This CDR3 contains 15 residues. V was pared by 5 bases and J by 1 base, with 6 bases of the junction left unmatched. Germline CDR1 and CDR2: MGHDK and SYGVNS. CDR3 nucleotides: TGTGCCAGCAGTAAGAGAACAGGGGGCCAAGAGACCCAGTACTTC. The encoded protein is CASSKRTGGQETQYF.

This clone was seen a handful of times. The chain couples TRBV2 to TRBJ1-2; D unclear. Germline-derived CDR1 and CDR2 are SNHLY and FYNNEI. This CDR3 has 13 residues. V was clipped by 3 bases and J by 2 bases, with 7 bases between them. The CDR3 sequence is CASSDGRNYGYTF. In nucleotides, the CDR3 is TGTGCCAGCAGTGATGGCAGGAACTATGGCTACACCTTC.

V and J are TRBV15 and TRBJ1-4, with D unresolved. Germline loops: CDR1 LNHNV, CDR2 YYDKDF (reference sequence). Trimming removed 0 bases at V and 3 bases at J, with 11 bases between. CDR3 length equals 16 residues. Here the CDR3 DNA reads TGTGCCACCAGCAGAGATTGGCAGCTTTCTAATGAAAAACTGTTTTTT. It encodes CATSRDWQLSNEKLFF.

This CDR3 reads CASSLDRGGTNNEQFF. The CDR3 DNA reads as TGTGCCAGCAGCTTAGATCGTGGCGGGACCAACAATGAGCAGTTCTTC. This chain links TRBV11-2 with TRBJ2-1, with TRBD2 as a possible D gene (6 bases). The CDR3 has 16 amino acids. V was trimmed by 0 bases and J by 5 bases, leaving 14 bases between them. The germline gives CDR1 SGHAT, CDR2 FQNNGV.

This chain connects TRBV6-5 to TRBJ2-3; weak D call: TRBD2 (5 bases). This CDR3 is built from 14 residues. Germline V gives CDR1 MNHEY, CDR2 SVGAGI. V lost 6 bases and J 6 bases, leaving 16 bases between the germline ends. The CDR3 region has the DNA TGTGCCAGCAGCCTTGGGGTAGCGAAGGATACGCAGTATTTT. This codes for CASSLGVAKDTQYF.

This chain joins TRBV7-9 and TRBJ2-1, with 7 bases matching TRBD2. The V gene's germline CDR1 is SEHNR and CDR2 FQNEAQ (reference sequence). The length of the CDR3 is 16 residues. The V segment lost 1 base and the J segment 7 bases; nucleotides outside the gene matches: 10. CDR3 in DNA: TGTGCCAGCAGCTTAGTAGGAGGGAGGGCCAAGAATGAGCAGTTCTTC. Translated: CASSLVGGRAKNEQFF.

The chain has TRBV19 and TRBJ1-1; 8 bases align to TRBD1. Germline V gene lookup returns CDR1 LNHDA and CDR2 SQIVND (reference sequence). Trimming removed 4 bases from V and 4 bases from J; junction bases left unmatched: 5. The CDR3 has 14 amino acids. CDR3 sequence reads: CASSRGTGFTEAFF. CDR3 sequence (DNA): TGTGCCAGTAGTAGGGGGACAGGATTCACTGAAGCTTTCTTT.

V is TRBV20-1 and J is TRBJ2-5, with a weak D call TRBD2 (6 bases). The CDR3 totals 11 residues. Germline loops: CDR1 DFQATT, CDR2 SNEGSKA (reference sequence). In DNA, the CDR3 is TGCAGCTCTCGGGGGACAGAGACCCAGTACTTC. It translates to CSSRGTETQYF.

The chain uses TRBV18 and TRBJ2-7; 10 bases fit TRBD1. The V gene's germline CDR1 is KGHSH and CDR2 LQKENI. The ends lost 3 bases at V and 4 bases at J; junction bases unmatched: 6. The CDR3 totals 15 residues. The CDR3 sequence: CASSPTGGREYEQYF. The DNA for the CDR3 is TGTGCCAGCTCACCGACAGGGGGCAGAGAATACGAGCAGTACTTC.

The V and J genes are TRBV10-1 and TRBJ2-3, with D possibly matching TRBD2 (5 bases). CDR1 and CDR2 from the germline V gene are WNHNN and SYGVQD (reference sequence). V was cut by 2 bases and J by 0 bases, with 15 bases left in between. The CDR3 is made up of 17 amino acids. The CDR3 reads CASSETRQRPSTDTQYF. The CDR3 region has the DNA TGCGCCAGCAGTGAGACCCGTCAGCGGCCAAGCACAGATACGCAGTATTTT.

This clone was seen only a few times. The V and J genes are TRBV30 and TRBJ1-6, with D maybe TRBD1 (5 bases). The CDR3 totals 15 residues. V lost 2 bases to trimming and J lost 6 bases, with 14 bases between them. CDR1 GTSNPN and CDR2 SVGIG come from the germline V gene (reference sequence). The DNA of the CDR3 is TGTGCCTGGAGTCTTTGGGGCGAACTTAATTCACCCCTCCACTTT. It codes for CAWSLWGELNSPLHF. Full variable domain (rest looked up from reference TRBV30 and TRBJ1-6): SQTIHQWPATLVQPVGSPLSLECTVEGTSNPNLYWYRQAAGRGLQLLFYSVGIGQISSEVPQNLSASRPQDRQFILSSKKLLLSDSGFYLCAWSLWGELNSPLHFGNGTRLTVT.

This chain uses TRBV27 with TRBJ2-3; D remains ambiguous. The CDR3 has 13 amino acids. Trimming pared 0 bases from V and 5 bases from J, leaving 6 bases between. Germline CDR1 reads MNHEY; CDR2 reads SMNVEV (reference sequence). DNA of the CDR3: TGTGCCAGCAGTTTATCGGACCGAGATACGCAGTATTTT. As protein: CASSLSDRDTQYF.

The chain recombines TRBV7-2 with TRBJ2-5, with D unclear. CDR1 SGHTA and CDR2 FQGNSA come from the germline V gene. The CDR3 length is 17 residues. V was cut by 1 base and J by 2 bases, with 17 bases left in between. In nucleotides, the CDR3 is TGTGCCAGCAGCTTAGGGATTTTAGACGGAGCGCAAGAGACCCAGTACTTC. This codes for CASSLGILDGAQETQYF.

The rearrangement links TRBV29-1 to TRBJ1-2; 11 positions agree with TRBD1. This CDR3 region has 13 residues. Germline trimming cut 5 bases from V and 3 bases from J; bases unmatched to any gene: 2. The germline gives CDR1 SQVTM, CDR2 ANQGSEA. The CDR3 nucleotides read TGCAGCGTTTGGGACAGGGGGGACTATGGCTACACCTTC. This sequence encodes CSVWDRGDYGYTF.

This rearrangement joins TRBV7-8 to TRBJ1-5, with D uncertain. The CDR3 is 12 amino acids. From germline, CDR1 is SGHVS and CDR2 FQNEAQ. V lost 3 bases and J lost 4, with 4 bases in between. In nucleotides, the CDR3 is TGTGCCAGCAGCTTCGCTAATCAGCCCCAGCATTTT. This translates into CASSFANQPQHF.

V usage is TRBV27 and J usage is TRBJ2-7, with 7 bases matching TRBD1. The CDR3 contains 15 residues. Looked up from germline, CDR1 is MNHEY and CDR2 is SMNVEV (reference sequence). V lost 4 bases, J lost 2 bases, and 8 bases stayed unmatched. The CDR3 sequence: CASSSPDRDTYEQYF. In DNA form, the CDR3 reads TGTGCCAGCAGTTCGCCCGACAGGGACACCTACGAGCAGTACTTC.

V usage is TRBV19 and J usage is TRBJ2-7; D is perhaps TRBD1 or TRBD2 (5 bases each). CDR3 length: 14 amino acids. Deletions cut 5 bases from V and 2 bases from J, with 13 bases between. Germline V gene lookup returns CDR1 LNHDA and CDR2 SQIVND (reference sequence). The CDR3 DNA reads TGTGCCAGTAGTTCCGGGACGCGAGCCTACGAGCAGTACTTC. Residues: CASSSGTRAYEQYF.

The chain carries TRBV7-2 and TRBJ1-2, with D possibly being TRBD1 (5 bases). Per germline, CDR1 SGHTA and CDR2 FQGNSA. V lost 5 bases, J lost 2 bases, and 9 bases lay in between. The CDR3 length is 13 residues. The CDR3 DNA follows: TGTGCCAGCAGCCCAGGGATAAACTATGGCTACACCTTC. It codes for CASSPGINYGYTF. Full variable domain (remainder filled in from reference TRBV7-2 and TRBJ1-2): GAGVSQSPSNKVTEKGKDVELRCDPISGHTALYWYRQSLGQGLEFLIYFQGNSAPDKSGLPSDRFSAERTGGSVSTLTIQRTQQEDSAVYLCASSPGINYGYTFGSGTRLTVV.

The chain recombines TRBV11-2 with TRBJ1-2, with D unclear. Between the trimmed V and J ends, which lost 0 bases and 8 bases, there was a span of 10 bases. Germline values: CDR1 SGHAT, CDR2 FQNNGV. CDR3 size: 13 residues. The CDR3, as DNA: TGTGCCAGCAGCTTAGATCATAGCCGGGGCTACACCTTC. Residues: CASSLDHSRGYTF.

This clone has just one count. The V call is TRBV7-3, the J call TRBJ2-3; D might be TRBD2 (6 bases). CDR1 and CDR2 from the germline V gene are SGHTA and FQGTGA. The ends were cut back, 5 bases at V and 2 bases at J, with 11 bases in the middle. The CDR3 loop spans 14 amino acids. The CDR3 loop is CASSPGLPTDTQYF. CDR3 DNA: TGTGCCAGCAGCCCCGGACTACCCACAGATACGCAGTATTTT. The full variable domain, with the rest looked up from reference TRBV7-3 and TRBJ2-3, is GAGVSQTPSNKVTEKGKYVELRCDPISGHTALYWYRQSLGQGPEFLIYFQGTGAADDSGLPNDRFFAVRPEGSVSTLKIQRTERGDSAVYLCASSPGLPTDTQYFGPGTRLTVL.

This sequence joins TRBV7-2 and TRBJ1-2; 8 bases align to TRBD1. Germline CDR1 SGHTA, CDR2 FQGNSA. This CDR3 contains 15 residues. Trimming took 5 bases from V and 5 from J; bases not matched to a gene: 10. The CDR3 DNA reads TGTGCCAGCAGCCAAGGACAGGGAAAGTTTTATGGCTACACCTTC. Protein product: CASSQGQGKFYGYTF.

The chain is built from TRBV6-5 and TRBJ1-2; D possibly corresponds to TRBD1 (6 bases). There are 13 residues in the CDR3. Germline CDR1 MNHEY, CDR2 SVGAGI. Between the trimmed V and J ends, which lost 2 bases and 2 bases, there was a span of 6 bases. The DNA of the CDR3 is TGTGCCAGCAGTTACGACAGGAACTATGGCTACACCTTC. Protein sequence: CASSYDRNYGYTF.